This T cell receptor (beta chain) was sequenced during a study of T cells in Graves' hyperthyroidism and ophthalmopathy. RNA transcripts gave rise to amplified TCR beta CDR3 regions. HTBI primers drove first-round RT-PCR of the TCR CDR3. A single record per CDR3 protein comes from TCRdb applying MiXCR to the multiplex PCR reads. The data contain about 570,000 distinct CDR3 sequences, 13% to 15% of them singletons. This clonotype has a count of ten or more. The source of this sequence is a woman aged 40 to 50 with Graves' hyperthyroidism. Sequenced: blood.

CDR3 coding DNA: TGTGCCAGCTCACCGTTTGATTCAAATCAGCCCCAGCATTTT. This codes for CASSPFDSNQPQHF. This chain joins TRBV18 and TRBJ1-5; D is unresolved. This CDR3 region has 14 residues. The V gene's germline CDR1 is KGHSH and CDR2 LQKENI. Trimming removed 3 bases at V and 4 bases at J, with 10 bases between.